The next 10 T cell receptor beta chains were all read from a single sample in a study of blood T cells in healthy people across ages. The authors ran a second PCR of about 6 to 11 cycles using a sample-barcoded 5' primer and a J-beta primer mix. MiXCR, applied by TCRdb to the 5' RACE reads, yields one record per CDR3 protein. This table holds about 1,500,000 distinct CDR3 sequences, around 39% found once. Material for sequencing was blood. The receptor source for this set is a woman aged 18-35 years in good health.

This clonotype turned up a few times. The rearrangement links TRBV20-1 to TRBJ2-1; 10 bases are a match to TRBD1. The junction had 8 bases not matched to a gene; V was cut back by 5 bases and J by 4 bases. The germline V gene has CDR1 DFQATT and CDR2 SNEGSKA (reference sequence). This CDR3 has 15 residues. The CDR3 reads CSALPDRGKYNEQFF. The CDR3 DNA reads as TGCAGTGCTCTCCCGGACAGGGGGAAGTACAATGAGCAGTTCTTC.

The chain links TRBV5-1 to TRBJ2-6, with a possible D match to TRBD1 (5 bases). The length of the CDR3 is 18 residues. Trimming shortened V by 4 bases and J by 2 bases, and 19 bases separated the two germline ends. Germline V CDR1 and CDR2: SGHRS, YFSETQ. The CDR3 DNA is TGCGCCAGCAGCGCAACCTCAACAGGAAACCCTGGGGCCAACGTCCTGACTTTC. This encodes CASSATSTGNPGANVLTF.

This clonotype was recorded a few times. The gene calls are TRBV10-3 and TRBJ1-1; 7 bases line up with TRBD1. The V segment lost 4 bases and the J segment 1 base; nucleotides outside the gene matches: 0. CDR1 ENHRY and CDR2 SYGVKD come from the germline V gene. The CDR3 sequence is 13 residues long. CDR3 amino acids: CAISGDRNTEAFF. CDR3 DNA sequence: TGTGCCATCAGTGGGGACAGGAACACTGAAGCTTTCTTT.

The CDR3 loop is CSARVTGTNYGYTF. For the CDR3, the DNA is TGCAGTGCTAGGGTCACAGGGACCAACTATGGCTACACCTTC. The chain has TRBV20-1 and TRBJ1-2; D may be TRBD1 (6 bases). There are 14 residues in the CDR3. V lost 3 bases, J lost 2 bases, and 13 bases lay in between. Germline V lookup: CDR1 DFQATT, CDR2 SNEGSKA (reference sequence).

The CDR3 region is CASSPREDYEQYF. The CDR3 nucleotides read TGTGCCAGCAGCCCCAGGGAGGATTACGAGCAGTACTTC. The chain has TRBV27 and TRBJ2-4; tentatively, D is TRBD2 (6 bases). The end of the DNA fits TRBJ2-7 better, so the J call may be wrong. The germline gives CDR1 MNHEY, CDR2 SMNVEV (reference sequence). CDR3 length: 13 amino acids.

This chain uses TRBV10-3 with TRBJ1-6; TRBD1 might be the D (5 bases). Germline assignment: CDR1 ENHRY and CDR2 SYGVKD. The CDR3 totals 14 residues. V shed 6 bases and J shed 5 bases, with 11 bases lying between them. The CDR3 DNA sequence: TGTGCCATCAGCGGGGCCTCAAATAATTCACCCCTCCACTTT. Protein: CAISGASNNSPLHF.

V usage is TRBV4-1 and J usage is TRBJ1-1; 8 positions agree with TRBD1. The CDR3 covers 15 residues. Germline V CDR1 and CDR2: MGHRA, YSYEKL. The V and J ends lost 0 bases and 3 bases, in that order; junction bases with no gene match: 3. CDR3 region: CASSQEGQVYTEAFF. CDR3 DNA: TGCGCCAGCAGCCAAGAGGGACAGGTTTACACTGAAGCTTTCTTT.

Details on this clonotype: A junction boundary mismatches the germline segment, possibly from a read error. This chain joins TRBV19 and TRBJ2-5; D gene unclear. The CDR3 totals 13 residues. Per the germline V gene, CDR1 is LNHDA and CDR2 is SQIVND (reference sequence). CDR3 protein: CAGRTKGGETQYF. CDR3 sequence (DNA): TGTGCCGGTAGAACGAAAGGTGGAGAGACCCAGTACTTC.

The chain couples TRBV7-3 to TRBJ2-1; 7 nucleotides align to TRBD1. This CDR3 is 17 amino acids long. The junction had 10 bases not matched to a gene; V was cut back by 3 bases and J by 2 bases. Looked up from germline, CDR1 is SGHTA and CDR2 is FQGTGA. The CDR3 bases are TGTGCCAGCAGCTTCGGCGGGTCACAGGGGACCTACAATGAGCAGTTCTTC. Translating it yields CASSFGGSQGTYNEQFF. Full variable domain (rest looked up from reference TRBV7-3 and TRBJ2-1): GAGVSQTPSNKVTEKGKYVELRCDPISGHTALYWYRQSLGQGPEFLIYFQGTGAADDSGLPNDRFFAVRPEGSVSTLKIQRTERGDSAVYLCASSFGGSQGTYNEQFFGPGTRLTVL.

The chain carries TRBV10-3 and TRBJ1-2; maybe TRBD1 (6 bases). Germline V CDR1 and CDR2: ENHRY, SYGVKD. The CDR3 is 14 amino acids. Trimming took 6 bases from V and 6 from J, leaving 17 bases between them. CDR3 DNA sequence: TGTGCCATCAGCGGCCAGTGGGACAACAATGGCTACACCTTC. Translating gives CAISGQWDNNGYTF.